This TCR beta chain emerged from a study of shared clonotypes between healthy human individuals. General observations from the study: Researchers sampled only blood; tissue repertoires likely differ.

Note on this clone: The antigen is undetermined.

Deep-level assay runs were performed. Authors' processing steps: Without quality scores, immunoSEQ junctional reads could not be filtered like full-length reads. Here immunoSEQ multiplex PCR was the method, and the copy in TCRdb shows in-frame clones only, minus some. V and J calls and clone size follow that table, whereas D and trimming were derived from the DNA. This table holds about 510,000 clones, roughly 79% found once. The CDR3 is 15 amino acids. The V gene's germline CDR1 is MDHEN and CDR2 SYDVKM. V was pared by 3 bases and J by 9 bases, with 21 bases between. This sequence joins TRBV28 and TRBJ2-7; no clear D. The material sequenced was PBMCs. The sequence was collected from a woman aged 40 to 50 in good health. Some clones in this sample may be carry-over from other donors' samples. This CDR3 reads CASSLLGSTLKGQYF. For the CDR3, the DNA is TGTGCCAGCAGTTTGCTCGGATCCACCCTAAAGGGGCAGTACTTC.